This T cell receptor beta chain was recovered during a study of CD8 T cells in Susac syndrome. Random hexamers were used to reverse transcribe the RNA input (roughly 0.5 to 1 ug). TCRdb independently ran MiXCR on the immunoSEQ multiplex PCR reads; one entry per CDR3 protein. The sample shows some 130,000 distinct CDR3 sequences, 95% of them seen only once. This sequence was found in a human donor with Susac syndrome. The source material was CD8+ T cells from PBMCs.

CDR3: CASSGEGTEAFF. The CDR3, as DNA: TGTGCCAGCAGTGGGGAGGGCACTGAAGCTTTCTTT. J is TRBJ1-1 and V is TRBV7-2; no clear D. Deletions cut 6 bases from V and 4 bases from J, with 9 bases between. This CDR3 contains 12 residues. Germline V gives CDR1 SGHTA, CDR2 FQGNSA. The full variable domain, in which reference TRBV7-2 and TRBJ1-1 provide the parts outside the CDR3, is GAGVSQSPSNKVTEKGKDVELRCDPISGHTALYWYRQSLGQGLEFLIYFQGNSAPDKSGLPSDRFSAERTGGSVSTLTIQRTQQEDSAVYLCASSGEGTEAFFGQGTRLTVV.